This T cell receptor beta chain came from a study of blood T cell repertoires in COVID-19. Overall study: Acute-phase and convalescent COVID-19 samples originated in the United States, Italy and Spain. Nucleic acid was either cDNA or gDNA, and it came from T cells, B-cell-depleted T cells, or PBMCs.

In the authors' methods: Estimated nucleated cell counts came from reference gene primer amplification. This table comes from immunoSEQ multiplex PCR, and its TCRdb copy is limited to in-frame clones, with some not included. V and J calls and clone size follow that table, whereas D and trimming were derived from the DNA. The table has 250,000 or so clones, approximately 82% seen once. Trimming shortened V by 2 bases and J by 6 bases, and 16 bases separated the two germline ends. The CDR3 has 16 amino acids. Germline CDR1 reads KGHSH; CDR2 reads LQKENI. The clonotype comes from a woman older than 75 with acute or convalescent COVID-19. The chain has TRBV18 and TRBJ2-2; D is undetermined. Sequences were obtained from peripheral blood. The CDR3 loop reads CASSPFSRKSPGELFF. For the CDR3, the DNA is TGTGCCAGCTCACCATTCTCGCGGAAGAGCCCCGGGGAGCTGTTTTTT.